The sequence of this TCR beta chain was determined in a study of early T cells in non-severe SARS-CoV-2 infection. Findings of the study overall: Private and CD4 specificities were missed by VDJdb matching, skewed to anti-spike CD8.

This clonotype was detected a few times. Its cognate antigen is unknown. Unique molecular identifiers were affixed to single, distinct cDNA molecules. TCRdb called the 5' RACE reads again in MiXCR, with one record for every CDR3 protein. This table has about 80,000 distinct CDR3 sequences, around 10% appearing once. Specimen: whole blood. The TCR originated in an adult who was a healthcare worker with PCR-confirmed SARS-CoV-2 infection or an uninfected control (not recorded which).

The CDR3 loop reads CASSLSGQGSYEQYF. CDR3 bases: TGTGCCAGCAGTTTATCCGGACAGGGCTCCTACGAGCAGTACTTC. V is TRBV28 and J is TRBJ2-7; 8 bases match TRBD1. The germline V gene has CDR1 MDHEN and CDR2 SYDVKM. Germline trimming cut 1 base from V and 0 bases from J; bases unmatched to any gene: 2. The CDR3 runs 15 residues. Variable domain in full (rest from reference TRBV28 and TRBJ2-7): DVKVTQSSRYLVKRTGEKVFLECVQDMDHENMFWYRQDPGLGLRLIYFSYDVKMKEKGDIPEGYSVSREKKERFSLILESASTNQTSMYLCASSLSGQGSYEQYFGPGTRLTVT.